These T cell receptor beta chains were read from a single sample in a study of long-term antiretroviral therapy in people with HIV. Profiled with immunoSEQ multiplex PCR; TCRdb holds only in-frame clones, not every one. The data contain 15,000 to 20,000 clones, 77% of them singletons. The sequenced sample was unsorted PBMCs, obtained 2.1 to 2.2 years before starting antiretroviral therapy. The source of these receptors is a man aged 30-40 years with HIV. Both conserved end residues are part of each CDR3. A D gene is named only where the DNA matches it firmly. Size is stated for part of the rows, as once, few or many counts, or as a class when the clone is expanded.

>TRBV27|TRBJ1-3|-|-
TGTGCCAGCAGTTCGATCAGCTCCGGCTCTGGAAACACCATATATTTT
CASSSISSGSGNTIYF
>TRBV7-8|TRBJ1-5|-|-
TGTGCCAGCAGCACCTCGGACAGTAGCAATCAGCCCCAGCATTTT
CASSTSDSSNQPQHF
>TRBV5-8|TRBJ2-7|-|-
TGTGCCAGCAGCTTGCGCACGCCGGCCTACGAGCAGTACTTC
CASSLRTPAYEQYF
>TRBV7-2|TRBJ1-4|-|TRBD1
TGTGCCAGCAGCCAGGGGACAGGGACTAATGAAAAACTGTTTTTT
CASSQGTGTNEKLFF
>TRBV5-4|TRBJ2-5|-|-
TGTGCCAGCAGCTTGGCTGCGACGGGGGAGACCCAGTACTTC
CASSLAATGETQYF
>TRBV28|TRBJ1-5|-|-
TGTGCCAGCAGTCCCCCGCGAGGTCCCCAGCATTTT
CASSPPRGPQHF
>TRBV18|TRBJ1-1|-|-
TGTGCCAGCTCACCAAACGGGCCGGCCGCCCCCAGCACTGAAGCTTTCTTT
CASSPNGPAAPSTEAFF
>TRBV28|TRBJ2-7|-|-
TGTGCCAGCAGTTTACTCCGGACAGACTACGAGCAGTACTTC
CASSLLRTDYEQYF
>TRBV5-6|TRBJ2-4|-|TRBD2
TGTGCCAGCAGCCCCCCTCGGGTAGCGGGAGGAGGTAGGGACATTCAGTACTTC
CASSPPRVAGGGRDIQYF
>TRBV6-5|TRBJ1-2|once|TRBD1
TGTGCCAGCAGCCGACAGGGGGGATCCGATGGCTACACCTTC
CASSRQGGSDGYTF
>TRBV2|TRBJ1-1|-|-
TGTGCCAGCAGTGAGCTTCCGAACACTGAAGCTTTCTTT
CASSELPNTEAFF
>TRBV12-5|TRBJ2-7|few|-
TGTGCTAGTGGTTTGTCAGGGCGACCCTACGAGCAGTACTTC
CASGLSGRPYEQYF
>TRBV15|TRBJ1-1|large|-
TGTGCCACCAGCAGTACCCCTATGGGGGGCGTCACTGAAGCTTTCTTT
CATSSTPMGGVTEAFF
>TRBV28|TRBJ1-2|medium-sized|-
TGTGCCAGCAGTCTAGAGGGATCAGGCTATGGCTACACCTTC
CASSLEGSGYGYTF
>TRBV7-9|TRBJ2-1|once|-
TGTGCCAGCAGCTTAGGAGGGCGGGACAATGAGCAGTTCTTC
CASSLGGRDNEQFF
>TRBV7-9|TRBJ1-1|-|-
TGTGCCAGCAGCCCCGGGTACACTGAAGCTTTCTTT
CASSPGYTEAFF
>TRBV28|TRBJ1-4|-|-
TGTGCCAGCAGTTTAATGGCGGTGGGGATTAATGAAAAACTGTTTTTT
CASSLMAVGINEKLFF
>TRBV7-3|TRBJ2-1|-|-
TGTGCCAGCAGCCCGACTGCATTCTCCTACAATGAGCAGTTCTTC
CASSPTAFSYNEQFF
>TRBV19|TRBJ2-5|-|-
TGTGCCAGTAGTATAGATTACAGCGCACGAGGACAAGAGACCCAGTACTTC
CASSIDYSARGQETQYF